The 9 T cell receptor beta chains reported below all come from one sample, sequenced in a study of blood T cell repertoires in COVID-19. This table comes from immunoSEQ multiplex PCR, and its TCRdb copy is limited to in-frame clones, with some not included. The table has some 100,000 clones, roughly 90% seen once. The sample was peripheral blood. The receptors shown here come from a man aged 60-69 years with acute or convalescent COVID-19.

For this clone: At the DNA level, this CDR3 is encoded by other sequences in the same sample as well. This chain connects TRBV5-4 to TRBJ1-2, with 8 bases lining up with TRBD1. J was trimmed by 2 bases and V by 4 bases; bases with no gene match: 4. CDR3 length: 14 amino acids. Per germline, CDR1 SGHNT and CDR2 YYREEE (reference sequence). DNA of the CDR3: TGTGCCAGCAGCCGGACAGGGACAAACTATGGCTACACCTTC. Its translation is CASSRTGTNYGYTF.

The rearrangement uses TRBV5-1 and TRBJ2-5; 13 bases match TRBD2. Germline values: CDR1 SGHRS, CDR2 YFSETQ. This CDR3 region has 16 residues. V was clipped by 4 bases and J by 5 bases; unmatched bases: 8. The CDR3 bases are TGCGCCAGCAGCCCCGGACTAGCGGGAGTATGGGAGACCCAGTACTTC. It is translated as CASSPGLAGVWETQYF.

The V call is TRBV6-1, the J call TRBJ2-7; 7 positions agree with TRBD1. Germline values: CDR1 MNHNS, CDR2 SASEGT. The J segment lost 7 bases and the V segment lost 2 bases, leaving 8 bases of the junction unmatched. This CDR3 is built from 14 residues. The CDR3 DNA reads TGTGCCAGCAGTGAACTAAAGGGGGCCGGGGAGCAGTACGTC. This codes for CASSELKGAGEQYV.

This clone was detected only a few times. The chain carries TRBV6-1 and TRBJ1-5; a weak D match, TRBD1 (6 bases). The CDR3 contains 16 residues. The V end lost 4 bases, the J end lost 1 base, and 14 bases lay between the germline ends. The germline CDR1 and CDR2 sequences are MNHNS and SASEGT. CDR3 in amino acids: CASSGTVLGSNQPQHF. The CDR3 bases are TGTGCCAGCAGTGGGACAGTCCTTGGGAGCAATCAGCCCCAGCATTTT.

Written as DNA, the CDR3 is TGTGCCAGCAGTGAGGACAGGGAGTACGAGCAGTACTTC. Amino acids: CASSEDREYEQYF. The rearrangement uses TRBV6-1 and TRBJ2-7, with 8 nucleotides matching TRBD1. With 3 bases clipped from V and 4 bases from J, the junction kept 2 bases outside the gene matches. CDR3 length equals 13 residues. The germline V gene encodes CDR1 MNHNS and CDR2 SASEGT.

The rearrangement joins TRBV4-1 to TRBJ2-7, with D perhaps TRBD2 (6 bases). V was trimmed by 4 bases and J by 5 bases, leaving 12 bases between them. This CDR3 is 13 amino acids long. CDR1 and CDR2 (germline): MGHRA, YSYEKL. As DNA, the CDR3 is TGCGCCAGCAGCCCGAGCGGGCCCGACGAGCAGTACTTC. This translates into CASSPSGPDEQYF.

The genes are TRBV24-1 and TRBJ2-1; 8 bases are a match to TRBD1. Germline CDR1 is KGHDR and CDR2 is SFDVKD. V dropped 1 base and J dropped 11; count of bases not matched to a gene: 12. The CDR3 runs 16 residues. CDR3 bases: TGTGCCACCAGTGATTTCTCGGACAGGGTCCCCTTGAAGCAGTTCTTC. Protein product: CATSDFSDRVPLKQFF.

The chain employs TRBV6-6 and TRBJ2-3; TRBD2 matches 14 bases. The V segment lost 2 bases and the J segment 7 bases; nucleotides outside the gene matches: 5. The CDR3 consists of 16 residues. Germline loops: CDR1 MNHNY, CDR2 SVGAGI (reference sequence). The CDR3 DNA reads as TGTGCCAGCAGTTACGGGACTAGCGGGAGTGTTAATACGCAGTATTTT. Its translation is CASSYGTSGSVNTQYF.

The CDR3 is CASSYARTGGTYEQYF. DNA for the CDR3: TGTGCCAGCAGTTACGCCCGGACAGGGGGCACCTACGAGCAGTACTTC. The V and J genes are TRBV6-5 and TRBJ2-7, with TRBD1 matching over 11 bases. The V gene end was trimmed by 2 bases and the J gene end by 2 bases; junction bases not matched to a gene: 5. Germline CDR1 reads MNHEY; CDR2 reads SVGAGI. The CDR3 has 16 residues.